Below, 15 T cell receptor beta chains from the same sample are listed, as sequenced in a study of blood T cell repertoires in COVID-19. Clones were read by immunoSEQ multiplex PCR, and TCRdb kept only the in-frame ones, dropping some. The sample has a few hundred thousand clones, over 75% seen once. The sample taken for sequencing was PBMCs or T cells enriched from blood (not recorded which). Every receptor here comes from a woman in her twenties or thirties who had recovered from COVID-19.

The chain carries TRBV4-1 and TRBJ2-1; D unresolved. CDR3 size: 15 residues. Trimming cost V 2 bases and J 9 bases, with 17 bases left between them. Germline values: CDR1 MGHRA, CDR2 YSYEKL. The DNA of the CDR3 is TGCGCCAGCAGCCAACCCGGAGACTGGTACGGTGAGCAGTTCTTC. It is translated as CASSQPGDWYGEQFF.

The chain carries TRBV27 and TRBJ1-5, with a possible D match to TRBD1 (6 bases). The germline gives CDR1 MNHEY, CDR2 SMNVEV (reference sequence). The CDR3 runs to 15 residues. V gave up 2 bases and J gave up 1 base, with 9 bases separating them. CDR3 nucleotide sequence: TGTGCCAGCAGTTTAGCCAGGGGCAGCAATCAGCCCCAGCATTTT. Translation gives CASSLARGSNQPQHF.

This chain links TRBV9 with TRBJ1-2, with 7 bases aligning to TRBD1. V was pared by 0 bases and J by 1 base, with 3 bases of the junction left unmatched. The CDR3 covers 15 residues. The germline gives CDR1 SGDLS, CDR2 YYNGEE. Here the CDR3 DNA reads TGTGCCAGCAGCGTAGGTCAGGGGGTTAACTATGGCTACACCTTC. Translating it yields CASSVGQGVNYGYTF.

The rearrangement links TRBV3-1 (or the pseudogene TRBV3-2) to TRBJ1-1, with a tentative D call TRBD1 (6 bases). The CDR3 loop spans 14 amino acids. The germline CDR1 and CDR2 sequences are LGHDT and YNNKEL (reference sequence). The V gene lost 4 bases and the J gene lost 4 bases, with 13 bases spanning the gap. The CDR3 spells CASSPGGGGTEAFF. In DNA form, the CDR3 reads TGTGCCAGCAGCCCTGGGGGGGGCGGCACTGAAGCTTTCTTT.

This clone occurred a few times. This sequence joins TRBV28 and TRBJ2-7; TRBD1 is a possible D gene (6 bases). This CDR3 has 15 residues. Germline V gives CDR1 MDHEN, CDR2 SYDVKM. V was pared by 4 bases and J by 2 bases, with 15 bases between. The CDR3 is CASSSRGFKTYEQYF. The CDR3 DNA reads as TGTGCCAGCAGTTCTAGGGGGTTCAAGACCTACGAGCAGTACTTC.

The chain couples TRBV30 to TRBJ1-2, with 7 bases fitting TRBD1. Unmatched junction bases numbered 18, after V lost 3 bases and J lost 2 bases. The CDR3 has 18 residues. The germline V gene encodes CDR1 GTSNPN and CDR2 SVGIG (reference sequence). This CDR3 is CAWSDIRPRAGGNYGYTF. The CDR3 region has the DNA TGTGCCTGGAGCGACATTCGACCCAGGGCAGGGGGAAACTATGGCTACACCTTC.

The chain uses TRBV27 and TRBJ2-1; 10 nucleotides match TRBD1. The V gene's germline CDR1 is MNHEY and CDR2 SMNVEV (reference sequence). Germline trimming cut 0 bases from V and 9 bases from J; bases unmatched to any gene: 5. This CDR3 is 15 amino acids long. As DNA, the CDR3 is TGTGCCAGCAGTTTATCGAGGACAGGGGGGCTTGAGCAGTTCTTC. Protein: CASSLSRTGGLEQFF.

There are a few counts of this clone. The chain's CDR3 is CASSQGGTGTGEAFF. CDR3 DNA sequence: TGCGCCAGCAGCCAAGGTGGGACAGGGACGGGTGAAGCTTTCTTT. The chain is built from TRBV4-1 and TRBJ1-1; 9 nucleotides line up with TRBD1. Germline V lookup: CDR1 MGHRA, CDR2 YSYEKL. Unmatched junction bases numbered 7, after V lost 1 base and J lost 7 bases. The CDR3 is 15 amino acids.

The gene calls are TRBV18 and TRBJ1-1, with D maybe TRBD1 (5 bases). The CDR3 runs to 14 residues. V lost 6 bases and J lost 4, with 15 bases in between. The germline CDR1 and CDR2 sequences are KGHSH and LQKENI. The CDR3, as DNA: TGTGCCAGCTCGCCGGGCAGGGTGTCCACTGAAGCTTTCTTT. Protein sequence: CASSPGRVSTEAFF.

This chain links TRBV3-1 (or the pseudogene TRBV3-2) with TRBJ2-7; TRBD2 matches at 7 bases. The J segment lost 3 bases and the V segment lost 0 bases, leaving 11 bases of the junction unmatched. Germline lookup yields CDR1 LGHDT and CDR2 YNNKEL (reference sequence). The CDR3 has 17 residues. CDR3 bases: TGTGCCAGCAGCCAAGAAATAATAACTAGCGACAGCTACGAGCAGTACTTC. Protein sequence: CASSQEIITSDSYEQYF.

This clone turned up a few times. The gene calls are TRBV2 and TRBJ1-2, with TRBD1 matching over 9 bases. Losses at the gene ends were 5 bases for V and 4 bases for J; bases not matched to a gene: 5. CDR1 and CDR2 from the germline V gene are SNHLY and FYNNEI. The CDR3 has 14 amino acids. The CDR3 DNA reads TGTGCCAGCAGTCTGACAGGGGGGGCCTATGGCTACACCTTC. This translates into CASSLTGGAYGYTF. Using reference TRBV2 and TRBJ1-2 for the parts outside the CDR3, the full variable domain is EPEVTQTPSHQVTQMGQEVILRCVPISNHLYFYWYRQILGQKVEFLVSFYNNEISEKSEIFDDQFSVERPDGSNFTLKIRSTKLEDSAMYFCASSLTGGAYGYTFGSGTRLTVV.

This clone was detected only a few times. CDR3 protein: CASRGQGPYGYTF. Here the CDR3 DNA reads TGTGCCAGCAGGGGACAGGGACCCTATGGCTACACCTTC. The chain combines TRBV6-5 with TRBJ1-2, with 9 bases aligning to TRBD1. The V gene's germline CDR1 is MNHEY and CDR2 SVGAGI. The CDR3 covers 13 residues. With V trimmed by 6 bases and J by 4 bases, 3 bases remained unmatched.

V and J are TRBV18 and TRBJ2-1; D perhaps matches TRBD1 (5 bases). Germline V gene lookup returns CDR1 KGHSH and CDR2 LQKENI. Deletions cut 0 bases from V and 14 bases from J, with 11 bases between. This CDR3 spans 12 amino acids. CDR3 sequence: CASSPPRGWKFF. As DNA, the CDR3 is TGTGCCAGCTCACCACCAAGGGGTTGGAAGTTCTTC.

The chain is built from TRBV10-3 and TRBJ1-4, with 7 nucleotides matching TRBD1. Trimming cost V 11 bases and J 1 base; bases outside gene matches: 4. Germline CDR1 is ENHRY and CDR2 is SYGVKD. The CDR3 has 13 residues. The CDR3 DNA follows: TGTGCCGTACGACAGGGAACTAATGAAAAACTGTTTTTT. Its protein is CAVRQGTNEKLFF.

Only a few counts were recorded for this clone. DNA of the CDR3: TGTGCCAGCAGTTTACAGTGGCAGGGCTATTACGAGCAGTACTTC. This sequence encodes CASSLQWQGYYEQYF. V and J are TRBV27 and TRBJ2-7, with D possibly matching TRBD1 (5 bases). Trimming removed 2 bases from V and 4 bases from J, with 15 bases in between. Germline V CDR1 and CDR2: MNHEY, SMNVEV (reference sequence). This CDR3 spans 15 amino acids.